The clone carrying this TCR beta chain was detected ten times or more. These data belong to a study of T cells in Graves' hyperthyroidism and ophthalmopathy. Researchers amplified the TCR beta CDR3 regions from RNA transcripts. Initially, a first-round RT-PCR of the TCR CDR3 employed the HTBI primer set. TCRdb reprocessed the multiplex PCR reads via MiXCR and lists one record per CDR3 protein. The sample has fewer than 350,000 distinct CDR3 sequences; 13% to 15% are singletons. This CDR3 region has 12 residues. Germline CDR1 is LGHDT and CDR2 is YNNKEL (reference sequence). The V gene lost 5 bases and the J gene lost 0 bases, with 4 bases spanning the gap.

The chain uses TRBV3-1 and TRBJ1-1; D ambiguous. The TCR was taken from a woman between 50 and 59 years old with Graves' hyperthyroidism that later progressed to Graves' ophthalmopathy. The sequencing sample was made of blood. In DNA form, the CDR3 reads TGTGCCAGCAGCGAGATGAACACTGAAGCTTTCTTT. It translates to CASSEMNTEAFF.